The clone carrying this T cell receptor beta chain was counted many times. Its specificity is unknown. The CDR3 extends 3 residues past the end of the read, so its final part is completed from the germline J gene. Germline lookup yields CDR1 MNHNS and CDR2 SASEGT. CDR3 length equals 14 residues. This entry belongs to a study of T cell clonality in common variable immunodeficiency. Study-wide points: Fewer TCRbeta clones were shared among CVID subjects than controls. Reportedly, TCR beta sequences from common variable immunodeficiency showed fewer deletions and N-nucleotide insertions.

Profiling relied on immunoSEQ multiplex PCR, and the TCRdb table lists in-frame clones only, not all of them. The sample gives approximately 26,000 clones, none seen only once, and the top ten clones hold approximately 3.1%. Diagnosis required reduced IgG, IgA and/or IgM with specific antibody deficiency. Patients and controls were mostly of Caucasian heritage. The chain links TRBV6-1 to TRBJ1-2; TRBD1 matches at 8 bases. This sequence originates from a human donor with common variable immunodeficiency. The sample was peripheral blood mononuclear cells. The CDR3 is CASSEGTGSDGYTF. Partial CDR3 DNA: TGTGCCAGCAGTGAAGGGACAGGGTCGGACGGC.